A selection of T cell receptor beta chains follows, all from one sample in a study of shared clonotypes between healthy human individuals. This table comes from immunoSEQ multiplex PCR, and its TCRdb copy is limited to in-frame clones, with some not included. The sample carries a few million clones, 90% to 95% recorded once. Sequencing was performed on naive CD4+ T cells sorted from blood. Source of these receptors: a man aged 18 to 35 in good health. Each CDR3 is given with its conserved first and last residue. The order of the fields is clone size, J gene, V gene, D gene, CDR3 protein, CDR3 DNA. A D gene is named only where the DNA matches it firmly. Some rows mark clone size as missing; the rest say once, few, many or name a class of expanded clone.

- TRBJ2-7 TRBV18 - CASSPGISYEQYF TGTGCCAGCTCACCTGGGATCTCCTACGAGCAGTACTTC
- TRBJ2-5 TRBV6-1 TRBD2 CASSGELAETQYF TGTGCCAGCAGTGGGGAACTAGCGGAGACCCAGTACTTC
- TRBJ2-7 TRBV19 TRBD2 CASSGASGRAHYEQYF TGTGCCAGTAGTGGTGCTAGCGGGAGGGCCCACTACGAGCAGTACTTC
- TRBJ1-4 TRBV18 - CASSPPGLYNEKLFF TGTGCCAGCTCACCACCGGGACTGTATAATGAAAAACTGTTTTTT
- TRBJ2-5 TRBV11-2 - CASSLQGRGETQYF TGTGCCAGCAGCTTACAGGGTAGGGGGGAGACCCAGTACTTC
- TRBJ2-7 TRBV2 TRBD2 CASSLMGGLAGVEQYF TGTGCCAGCAGTTTGATGGGGGGACTAGCGGGAGTTGAGCAGTACTTC
- TRBJ1-5 TRBV7-7 - CASSSDLDQPQHF TGTGCTAGCAGTTCGGACCTAGATCAGCCCCAGCATTTT
once TRBJ1-1 TRBV18 TRBD1 CASSPTGDIGAFF TGTGCCAGCTCACCGACAGGGGACATCGGAGCTTTCTTT
few TRBJ1-2 TRBV19 - CASSIDSTSYGYTF TGTGCCAGTAGTATAGACTCAACGAGCTATGGCTACACCTTC
once TRBJ2-7 TRBV5-4 TRBD2 CASSLGPLGTSGNYEQYF TGTGCCAGCAGCTTGGGACCTCTCGGGACTAGCGGGAACTACGAGCAGTACTTC
- TRBJ1-5 TRBV6-1 TRBD1 CASRDRAGSQPQHF TGTGCCAGCAGGGACAGGGCAGGTAGTCAGCCCCAGCATTTT
- TRBJ2-1 TRBV9 TRBD2 CASSVGLAVDREQFF TGTGCCAGCAGCGTAGGACTAGCGGTAGACAGGGAGCAGTTCTTC
- TRBJ2-1 TRBV7-2 - CASSEYNEQFF TGTGCCAGCAGCGAATACAATGAGCAGTTCTTC
- TRBJ1-1 TRBV10-1 TRBD1 CASSPNRGLGKAFF TGCGCCAGCAGTCCCAACAGGGGGCTTGGCAAAGCTTTCTTT
few TRBJ1-1 TRBV2 - CASRRESEAFF TGTGCCAGCAGGAGGGAATCTGAAGCTTTCTTT
- TRBJ2-6 TRBV2 - CASSEYFSGANVLTF TGTGCCAGCAGTGAATATTTTTCTGGGGCCAACGTCCTGACTTTC
- TRBJ1-2 TRBV5-8 - CASSLQANYGYTF TGTGCCAGCAGCCTACAGGCCAACTATGGCTACACCTTC
- TRBJ1-2 TRBV6-1 - CASSESQSYGYTF TGTGCCAGCAGTGAAAGTCAGAGCTATGGCTACACCTTC
- TRBJ2-2 TRBV4-3 - CASSPRAGTNTGELFF TGCGCCAGCAGCCCACGGGCAGGGACAAACACCGGGGAGCTGTTTTTT
few TRBJ1-1 TRBV2 - CASSERHDTEAFF TGTGCCAGCAGTGAAAGACACGACACTGAAGCTTTCTTT
- TRBJ1-1 TRBV6-5 - CASSPGQLIEAFF TGTGCCAGCAGTCCCGGACAGCTGATTGAAGCTTTCTTT
once TRBJ2-5 TRBV7-9 TRBD1 CASSLVGQTQETQYF TGTGCCAGCAGCTTAGTGGGACAGACTCAAGAGACCCAGTACTTC
- TRBJ2-3 TRBV9 TRBD2 CASSHSGGSTDTQYF TGTGCCAGCAGCCATAGCGGGGGCAGCACAGATACGCAGTATTTT
- TRBJ1-6 TRBV30 - CAWSPPGIDNSPLHF TGTGCCTGGAGTCCACCCGGGATTGATAATTCACCCCTCCACTTT
- TRBJ2-1 TRBV6-1 - CASSDEQFRALYNEQFF TGTGCCAGCAGTGATGAGCAGTTTCGGGCTCTATACAATGAGCAGTTCTTC
- TRBJ2-3 TRBV23-1 - CASSQSSGTTRGTDTQYF TGCGCCAGCAGTCAATCGTCCGGGACCACGAGGGGCACAGATACGCAGTATTTT
- TRBJ2-1 TRBV4-1 TRBD2 CASSRITSGGYNEQFF TGCGCCAGCAGCCGTATTACTAGCGGGGGCTACAATGAGCAGTTCTTC
- TRBJ2-5 TRBV5-1 - CASSFNSNQETQYF TGCGCCAGCAGCTTTAACAGCAACCAAGAGACCCAGTACTTC
- TRBJ2-7 TRBV13 TRBD1 CASSLFGGQHFSYEQYF TGTGCCAGCAGCTTATTTGGGGGACAGCACTTTTCCTACGAGCAGTACTTC
- TRBJ2-7 TRBV18 TRBD1 CASSPSGTGTTYEQYF TGTGCCAGCTCACCCTCCGGGACAGGTACCACCTACGAGCAGTACTTC
- TRBJ2-7 TRBV10-3 TRBD1 CAISKDRGRAEQYF TGTGCCATCAGCAAGGACAGGGGGCGCGCCGAGCAGTACTTC
- TRBJ1-2 TRBV6-5 - CASSLTRSNNYGYTF TGTGCCAGCAGCTTGACTCGGAGCAATAACTATGGCTACACCTTC
- TRBJ2-2 TRBV5-4 TRBD2 CASSSGLQNTGELFF TGTGCCAGCAGCTCGGGACTACAAAACACCGGGGAGCTGTTTTTT
- TRBJ1-6 TRBV19 TRBD1 CASSIGDRFFYNSPLHF TGTGCCAGTAGTATCGGGGACAGGTTCTTCTATAATTCACCCCTCCACTTT
- TRBJ1-4 TRBV19 - CASKSQGSGEKLFF TGTGCCAGTAAATCACAGGGATCGGGGGAAAAACTGTTTTTT
- TRBJ1-4 TRBV5-5 - CASSTGWAEEKLFF TGTGCCAGCAGCACAGGGTGGGCGGAAGAAAAACTGTTTTTT
- TRBJ2-5 TRBV6-1 TRBD1 CASTGQGAPETQYF TGTGCCAGCACAGGACAGGGGGCTCCCGAGACCCAGTACTTC